Presented here are 19 T cell receptor beta chains from one specimen sequenced in a study of shared clonotypes between healthy human individuals. Produced via immunoSEQ multiplex PCR; TCRdb's table is partial and in-frame only. This sample has some 500,000 clones; about 95% occur once, and the top ten carry 0.06%. Material for sequencing was naive CD4+ T cells sorted from blood. Subset reported: CD45RA+ positively selected. These receptors came from a woman aged 30 to 39 in good health.

This chain joins TRBV4-1 and TRBJ2-1; possibly TRBD2 for D (5 bases). Trimming left V 0 bases short and J 5 bases short, with 14 bases between. This CDR3 spans 16 amino acids. CDR1 is MGHRA and CDR2 is YSYEKL in the germline V gene. CDR3 sequence (DNA): TGCGCCAGCAGCCAAGAGGCCGGGGTTATCGACAATGAGCAGTTCTTC. Translation: CASSQEAGVIDNEQFF.

The V gene is TRBV5-6, the J gene TRBJ2-3; 9 nucleotides match TRBD2. There are 16 residues in the CDR3. Trimming cost V 0 bases and J 6 bases; bases outside gene matches: 8. The V gene's germline CDR1 is SGHDT and CDR2 YYEEEE. In DNA, the CDR3 is TGTGCCAGCAGCTTGGGGCGCGGGAGGGTCCCGGATACGCAGTATTTT. Translation: CASSLGRGRVPDTQYF.

V is TRBV6-5 and J is TRBJ2-1; no firm D call. Germline V gives CDR1 MNHEY, CDR2 SVGAGI. V lost 2 bases and J lost 5, with 1 base in between. The CDR3 is 11 amino acids. The DNA for the CDR3 is TGTGCCAGCAGTTACAACAATGAGCAGTTCTTC. Its protein is CASSYNNEQFF.

The CDR3 DNA is TGTGCCACCGTGGGGATAACAGGGGGCGAGCAGTACTTC. Its translation is CATVGITGGEQYF. This rearrangement joins TRBV27 to TRBJ2-7; TRBD1 matches at 8 bases. This CDR3 has 13 amino acids. CDR1 and CDR2 (germline): MNHEY, SMNVEV (reference sequence). The junction had 11 bases not matched to a gene; V was cut back by 10 bases and J by 6 bases.

This clone was recorded only once. The J gene is TRBJ2-1, the V gene TRBV7-2; 13 positions match TRBD2. V shed 3 bases, J shed 9 bases, and the junction held 5 bases outside the gene matches. CDR3 size: 15 residues. Germline lookup yields CDR1 SGHTA and CDR2 FQGNSA. CDR3 residues: CASSFTSGRAAEQFF. The CDR3 nucleotides read TGTGCCAGCAGCTTTACTAGCGGGAGGGCCGCTGAGCAGTTCTTC.

The chain carries TRBV5-6 and TRBJ1-3; D not resolved. Germline values: CDR1 SGHDT, CDR2 YYEEEE. Between the trimmed V and J ends, which lost 2 bases and 0 bases, there was a span of 12 bases. The length of the CDR3 is 16 residues. CDR3 region: CASSFGLRVSGNTIYF. Here the CDR3 DNA reads TGTGCCAGCAGCTTCGGATTAAGGGTCTCTGGAAACACCATATATTTT.

V is TRBV28 and J is TRBJ2-7; D gene uncertain. V was pared by 3 bases and J by 1 base, with 4 bases between. The CDR3 spans 12 residues. The germline gives CDR1 MDHEN, CDR2 SYDVKM. DNA of the CDR3: TGTGCCAGCAGTTTGGAGTCCTACGAGCAGTACTTC. It encodes CASSLESYEQYF.

J is TRBJ2-2 and V is TRBV10-2, with 9 positions matching TRBD2. J was trimmed by 1 base and V by 4 bases; bases with no gene match: 1. Germline V gene sequence: CDR1 WSHSY, CDR2 SAAADI. This CDR3 spans 15 amino acids. The CDR3 DNA is TGCGCCAGCAGTGGACTAGCGGTGAACACCGGGGAGCTGTTTTTT. The encoded protein is CASSGLAVNTGELFF.

This chain uses TRBV27 with TRBJ2-7; no clear D. CDR3 length: 15 amino acids. V was cut by 0 bases and J by 6 bases, with 15 bases left in between. CDR1 MNHEY and CDR2 SMNVEV come from the germline V gene (reference sequence). The CDR3 DNA reads as TGTGCCAGCAGTTTATCGAAGTTTCCGACAACCGAGCAGTACTTC. It is translated as CASSLSKFPTTEQYF.

V gene TRBV25-1 combines with J gene TRBJ1-1; D perhaps matches TRBD1 (5 bases). V was cut by 5 bases and J by 1 base, with 11 bases left in between. Germline V CDR1 and CDR2: MGHDK, SYGVNS. The CDR3 is 14 residues long. The CDR3: CASSTQGRNTEAFF. The CDR3 DNA reads TGTGCCAGCAGTACCCAGGGCAGGAACACTGAAGCTTTCTTT. Variable domain in full (rest from reference TRBV25-1 and TRBJ1-1): EADIYQTPRYLVIGTGKKITLECSQTMGHDKMYWYQQDPGMELHLIHYSYGVNSTEKGDLSSESTVSRIRTEHFPLTLESARPSHTSQYLCASSTQGRNTEAFFGQGTRLTVV.

J is TRBJ2-7 and V is TRBV5-8, with D perhaps matching TRBD1 (5 bases). CDR1 and CDR2 from the germline V gene are SGHTS and YDEGEE. The CDR3 is 17 amino acids. Deletions cut 1 base from V and 3 bases from J, with 20 bases between. Here the CDR3 reads CASSLQGTTLSHYEQYF. The CDR3 region has the DNA TGTGCCAGCAGCTTGCAGGGAACGACGCTTTCCCACTACGAGCAGTACTTC. The full variable domain, its missing parts supplied by reference TRBV5-8 and TRBJ2-7, is EAGVTQSPTHLIKTRGQQATLRCSPISGHTSVYWYQQALGLGLQFLLWYDEGEERNRGNFPPRFSGRQFPNYSSELNVNALELEDSALYLCASSLQGTTLSHYEQYFGPGTRLTVT.

V is TRBV19 and J is TRBJ2-2; D possibly corresponds to TRBD1 (5 bases). CDR3 length: 14 residues. Trimming took 7 bases from V and 8 from J, leaving 17 bases between them. From germline, CDR1 is LNHDA and CDR2 SQIVND (reference sequence). The CDR3 loop is CASKQDKDMGELFF. Here the CDR3 DNA reads TGTGCCAGTAAGCAGGACAAAGATATGGGGGAGCTGTTTTTT.

The chain has TRBV28 and TRBJ1-1; D might be TRBD1 (6 bases). Germline CDR1 reads MDHEN; CDR2 reads SYDVKM. The V gene lost 6 bases and the J gene lost 1 base, with 12 bases spanning the gap. The CDR3 length is 14 residues. The CDR3 sequence is CASRAWTANTEAFF. In nucleotides, the CDR3 is TGTGCCAGCAGGGCCTGGACAGCGAACACTGAAGCTTTCTTT.

The genes are TRBV28 and TRBJ2-5; TRBD1 agrees at 9 bases. Looked up from germline, CDR1 is MDHEN and CDR2 is SYDVKM. This CDR3 contains 18 residues. V dropped 3 bases and J dropped 4; count of bases not matched to a gene: 15. This CDR3 is CASSFRRSGTGRRETQYF. CDR3 nucleotides: TGTGCCAGCAGTTTTCGTCGCTCCGGGACAGGGAGACGAGAGACCCAGTACTTC. The full variable domain, its missing parts supplied by reference TRBV28 and TRBJ2-5, is DVKVTQSSRYLVKRTGEKVFLECVQDMDHENMFWYRQDPGLGLRLIYFSYDVKMKEKGDIPEGYSVSREKKERFSLILESASTNQTSMYLCASSFRRSGTGRRETQYFGPGTRLLVL.

A remark on this clone: This sample also contains other DNA sequences that code for the same CDR3. This chain links TRBV11-2 with TRBJ2-7; D gene uncertain. This CDR3 comprises 11 residues. Germline CDR1 reads SGHAT; CDR2 reads FQNNGV. The V and J ends lost 5 bases and 3 bases respectively, with 5 bases between them. As DNA, the CDR3 is TGTGCCAGCAGCCCCCTCTACGAGCAGTACTTC. Translation: CASSPLYEQYF.

The CDR3 sequence is CAWSLGPNTNYGYTF. As DNA, the CDR3 is TGTGCCTGGAGTCTAGGTCCGAACACTAACTATGGCTACACCTTC. J is TRBJ1-2 and V is TRBV30; D remains ambiguous. Germline-derived CDR1 and CDR2 are GTSNPN and SVGIG (reference sequence). V lost 2 bases and J lost 0, with 13 bases in between. The CDR3 sequence is 15 residues long. Variable domain in full (rest from reference TRBV30 and TRBJ1-2): SQTIHQWPATLVQPVGSPLSLECTVEGTSNPNLYWYRQAAGRGLQLLFYSVGIGQISSEVPQNLSASRPQDRQFILSSKKLLLSDSGFYLCAWSLGPNTNYGYTFGSGTRLTVV.

The rearrangement links TRBV10-1 to TRBJ2-2; D might be TRBD2 (5 bases). Germline V CDR1 and CDR2: WNHNN, SYGVQD (reference sequence). This CDR3 is built from 13 residues. With 7 bases removed from V and 4 bases from J, the gap between germline ends came to 10 bases. CDR3 DNA sequence: TGCGCCAGCACTGGGAGCGCCACCGGGGAGCTGTTTTTT. This translates into CASTGSATGELFF.

This clone has a handful of counts. The rearrangement uses TRBV28 and TRBJ2-7, with unresolved D. Trimming removed 5 bases at V and 7 bases at J, with 15 bases between. This CDR3 region has 13 residues. Per the germline V gene, CDR1 is MDHEN and CDR2 is SYDVKM. CDR3 in amino acids: CASSIHVGIEQYF. The CDR3 DNA reads as TGTGCCAGCAGTATCCACGTGGGGATTGAGCAGTACTTC.

The chain combines TRBV29-1 with TRBJ1-2; TRBD1 might be the D (5 bases). With 8 bases removed from V and 4 bases from J, the gap between germline ends came to 20 bases. Germline assignment: CDR1 SQVTM and CDR2 ANQGSEA. The CDR3 runs to 14 residues. Written as DNA, the CDR3 is TGCAGCTCGAAGACCTCGGGGCGCGGCTATGGCTACACCTTC. Its translation: CSSKTSGRGYGYTF.